This T cell receptor beta chain stems from a study of cytomegalovirus exposure and HLA in healthy donors (TCRdb year 2017). For the wider study: In an earlier analysis of around 540 of the donors, approximately 300 Gb of sequence data and 100 million or so unique TCR beta sequences from 180 million or so T cells were reported. Along with the approximately 620-subject first cohort, a separate validation cohort of 120 different subjects was used. High-throughput TCR immunosequencing, statistical association of individual TCRs with disease status, and machine learning were combined to predict cytomegalovirus infection status. Of the roughly 430 genotyped donors, around 81% fell in the genetic ancestry cluster associated with self-reported Caucasian donors. Donor age, sex, ethnicity and CMV serostatus were compiled alongside the repertoire data. Genome-wide SNP genotypes for about three fifths of the roughly 670 donors were used in a later genetic analysis, which treated that subset as a discovery cohort. The aim of the study was to test whether cataloging public T cell receptors could identify signatures of past pathogen exposure. An early release that covered about 640 HLA-typed donors contained approximately 300 gigabases of sequencing data and about 84 million unique TCR sequences. An earlier analysis of nearly 600 of the donors applied high-throughput TCR beta sequencing to assess whether each TCR beta V gene segment acted as functional or pseudogenic. The study profiled the T cell repertoires of some 610 subjects by immunosequencing and related them to cytomegalovirus serostatus. A later analysis re-examined previously published TCR beta repertoires from more than 600 donors and added high-resolution HLA genotyping to investigate patterns of TCR occurrence. Several DR-DQ haplotypes were treated as single units for association and clustering because of strong linkage in the cohort. All discovery cohort repertoires had been generated using a single sequencing platform. Rather than drawing on any new phenotypic data, the later analysis identified candidate immune exposures from TCR beta sequences and the way those sequences occurred across donors. Both class I and class II loci were covered by HLA typing, at four-digit resolution. The number of typed donors differed by locus: about 620-640 for A, B, C, DRB1 and DQB1; 500 to 550 for DQA1; 606 for DPA1; and about 450 for DPB1. Across some 400 genotyped donors of the cohort, an average of roughly 200,000 unique TCR beta nucleotide sequences per donor were sequenced, and 15% to 20% of those sequences were non-productive.

A word on this clone: Its antigen is unknown. Its ends do not fully match the called genes, so a read error is possible.

The library was produced with the immunoSEQ multiplex PCR assay. The multiplex PCR relied on a mix of 60 forward primers for TCR Vbeta segments and 13 reverse primers for TCR Jbeta segments. Amplification of the CDR3 region of rearranged TCR beta genes was performed with a multiplex PCR assay on genomic DNA. The Illumina HiSeq System was used to sequence the amplified TCR beta libraries as 87-base-pair reads. On the authors' methods: A later analysis counted about 80 million unique TCR beta chains across the 690 or so repertoires, and 9.5 million to 11 million of these chains were shared by at least two donors. To remove PCR and sequencing errors, raw reads were error-corrected and collapsed into unique sequences using a nearest-neighbor algorithm that merged closely related sequences. To assign V, D and J gene segments, CDR3 sequences were aligned to IMGT reference sequences. For a sequence to be retained, a match of at least six nucleotides to both a V gene segment and a J gene segment was required. A rearrangement counted as productive if the CDR3 had no stop codons and remained in frame with V and J, and every other rearrangement counted as non-productive. Following IMGT convention, CDR3 was defined as the stretch from the second conserved V-encoded cysteine to the conserved J-encoded phenylalanine. The earlier analysis of about 590 of the donors excluded sequences that lacked an unambiguous match to a single V gene segment. In an earlier analysis of 500 to 750 of the donors, V segments were called functional above 56.7% productive rearrangements and were called segregating when the between-donor standard deviation exceeded 5%. To diagnose cytomegalovirus status from the catalog of TCR beta chain sequences, a statistical classification framework was built. A later analysis assigned V and J genes by comparing TCR nucleotide sequences with IMGT/GENE-DB human TR gene sequences. The TCRdist pipeline was used in a later analysis to assign CDR3 sequences and most-parsimonious VDJ recombination scenarios. In a later analysis, every TCR beta chain was defined by the combination of its CDR3 amino acid sequence and its V-gene family, and reads without a unique V-gene family were dropped. To address suspected cross-contamination and a sequencing artifact, a later analysis removed several hundred highly shared, low-generation-probability nucleotide sequences. In a later analysis, a clonal expansion index was calculated for each public chain from normalized within-repertoire ranks of inferred template counts. A later analysis computed generation probabilities with a VDJ recombination model fitted to out-of-frame rearrangements, and checked the results against IGoR. A later analysis scored TCR-TCR, TCR-HLA and TCR-CMV co-occurrence with hypergeometric tests, applying a repertoire-size bias correction to TCR pairs. To estimate false discovery rates, a later analysis permuted the HLA or CMV assignments 20 times. In a later analysis, co-occurring TCRs were grouped using DBSCAN, with TCRdist sequence similarity added in when clustering inside HLA-allele-positive subsets. For co-occurrence clustering, repertoires with fewer than 30,000 or more than 120,000 public chains were excluded, along with a handful of repertoires with anomalous nucleotide sharing. Not all clones reach the TCRdb copy of this immuneACCESS table, which keeps in-frame sequences only. Checked studies attribute under half of the gap to unresolved V genes and leave the rest unexplained. V and J calls and clone size are as listed in that table; D and trimming were resolved from the DNA. The sample yields 150,000 to 200,000 clones; approximately 88% were counted once. The top ten clonotypes cover about 1.2% of the sample.

Measured from the cysteine to the phenylalanine, the CDR3 is 12 residues long. The kept DNA is CDR3 alone, 36 bases in frame from the first base. The germline V gene (reference sequence) specifies SGHNT as CDR1 and YYREEE as CDR2. What the research found in general, with its limitations: The authors suggested that the approach could potentially be extended to other disease states and immunological phenotypes. Several of the top co-occurrence clusters appeared to be linked to parvovirus B19, influenza, CMV and Epstein-Barr virus, according to a later analysis. The presence/absence analyses assumed that sequencing depth was roughly uniform across donors, and that assumption may not be true. The classifier was reported to diagnose cytomegalovirus status with high specificity and sensitivity in both the original cohort and the validation cohort. In an earlier analysis of some 550 of the donors, most TCR beta V segments were observed in productive rearrangements about 87% or about 30% of the time, broadly matching IMGT annotations. Immune exposure information for the cohort was limited to CMV serostatus. Only TCR beta chains were sequenced in this cohort, and the absence of alpha or paired-chain data limited detectable features. Some IMGT-functional V segments, including TRBV6-2 and TRBV6-3, could not be told apart with the 87-base-pair reads, so those segments were excluded. When HLA alleles, especially DR and DQ, strongly co-occurred, attributing TCR associations to individual alleles was difficult. In a later analysis, TCR association rates were found to vary across HLA loci, with the most associated TCRs seen for DRB1 alleles and the fewest for HLA-C alleles. The sequencing pipeline was judged likely to have produced a cluster of highly shared sequence variants as a technical artifact. While some public TCRs were present in many individuals, most TCR sequences turned up only very rarely across donors. Seventeen rarely observed V segments, including chromosome 9 orphons, were excluded from the earlier analysis of some 590 of the donors because counts were too low. In a later genetic analysis, fewer N-insertions in productive TCRs were reported among donors in an Asian-associated ancestry cluster than the roughly 640-donor mean. A total of roughly 160 TCR beta chains were listed by the study as associated with cytomegalovirus. A further reported finding was that TCR beta sequences accurately predicted the HLA-A and HLA-B alleles for most subjects in the first cohort. Because HLA typing was unavailable for some donors at each locus, only the typed subset was used in association tests. In a later analysis, HLA-associated TCR beta chains were found to be more clonally expanded and to have lower generation probabilities than equally common non-associated chains. Most CMV-associated TCR beta chains appeared to be HLA-restricted in a later analysis, and the HLA associations seemed to be driven largely by CMV exposure. Specific HLA alleles were associated with some 15,000 TCR beta sequences at a false discovery rate of 0.05 in a later analysis. An association between a missense DCLRE1C variant and V-gene and J-gene trimming of TCR beta chains was found in a later genetic analysis and replicated in an independent cohort. Correlated functional status among segregating V segments might reflect linkage disequilibrium, but an unknown experimental factor could not be ruled out. A few of the identified cytomegalovirus-associated TCR beta chains were confirmed in vitro to be specific for cytomegalovirus antigens.

The cohort consisted of some 730 healthy bone marrow donors. Cohort members were all nominally healthy when sampled, although unrecorded immune exposures were likely present. The donor was CMV seronegative and belonged to the group of roughly 330 seronegative cohort members. Every donor gave a peripheral blood sample, and the peripheral blood mononuclear cells from that sample were used for TCR beta sequencing. The Qiagen DNeasy Blood Extraction Kit was used to extract genomic DNA from the blood cell samples. Sequencing was carried out using PBMCs. This TCR derives from a boy younger than 10 in good health and CMV-seronegative. This chain joins TRBV5-4 to TRBJ1-2, and 7 bases in between align with TRBD1. The encoded CDR3 is CASSLEDRVFTF. The DNA is as follows: TGTGCTAGCAGCTTAGAAGACAGGGTATTCACCTTC.